The present entry profiles one T cell receptor beta chain with its context. Authors' analysis steps: Reference gene primer amplification in the assay estimated nucleated cell counts. Only in-frame clones appear in the TCRdb table, and some are missing; sequencing was by immunoSEQ multiplex PCR. For V, J and clone size, that table is used; D and trimming come from the DNA. The data show tens of thousands of clones, roughly nine tenths seen once. J was trimmed by 5 bases and V by 4 bases; bases with no gene match: 8. This CDR3 spans 15 amino acids. Germline CDR1 reads KGHDR; CDR2 reads SFDVKD. This record belongs to a study of blood T cell repertoires in COVID-19. Study overall: T cells, B-cell-depleted T cells, or PBMCs provided the cDNA or gDNA that served as material.

V and J are TRBV24-1 and TRBJ2-7, with TRBD1 identical over 9 bases. This TCR was sampled from a man aged 55 to 70 with acute or convalescent COVID-19. Sequencing input: peripheral blood. CDR3 DNA sequence: TGTGCCACCAGTGACTCGGACAGGGGAGGAAACGAGCAGTACTTC. Protein product: CATSDSDRGGNEQYF.